This TCR beta chain was sequenced in a study of shared clonotypes between healthy human individuals. The CDR3 sequence is 12 residues long. CDR1 is MGHRA, CDR2 YSYEKL, per germline. Trimming removed 0 bases from V and 2 bases from J, with 2 bases in between. The data were produced by immunoSEQ multiplex PCR, yet TCRdb's version contains in-frame clones alone and is incomplete. In the table there are 2 million to 3 million clones, 93% of which are singletons. Sequencing was carried out using naive CD4+ T cells from PBMCs. Regarding subset: CD45RA+ positively selected. This TCR came from a man younger than 30 in good health. Some clones in this sample may be carry-over from other donors' samples. The J gene is TRBJ2-7, the V gene TRBV4-1; D ambiguous. The CDR3 reads CASSQETYEQYF. In DNA, the CDR3 is TGCGCCAGCAGCCAAGAAACCTACGAGCAGTACTTC.